This T cell receptor (beta chain) is drawn from a study of T cell responses to AZD1222 COVID-19 vaccine. In the study overall: The analysis combined second doses at about 4 or about 12 weeks. Findings of the study overall: Along spike, vaccine-associated CD4 TCRs were found throughout, with dominance at 160-218 and 743-854. Targets within unmutated variant regions were reportedly found for nearly half of spike-specific TCRs. Possibly, clonal diversity was underestimated; donors were largely white British and included more females.

With regard to this clone: What it recognizes is unknown.

The CDR3 totals 16 residues. V lost 2 bases to trimming and J lost 4 bases, with 15 bases between them. The germline CDR1 and CDR2 sequences are KGHDR and SFDVKD. The assay was immunoSEQ multiplex PCR, and TCRdb's table has in-frame clones only and misses some. Of around 95,000 clones listed, 70% to 90% are singletons. This sequence joins TRBV24-1 and TRBJ2-3; D is undetermined. The sequences come from peripheral blood, collected on day 0 of AZD1222 vaccination. This sequence originates from an adult in good health. The CDR3, as DNA: TGTGCCACCAGTGATTCAGTGGGCCCCGCCGCAGATACGCAGTATTTT. It is translated as CATSDSVGPAADTQYF.